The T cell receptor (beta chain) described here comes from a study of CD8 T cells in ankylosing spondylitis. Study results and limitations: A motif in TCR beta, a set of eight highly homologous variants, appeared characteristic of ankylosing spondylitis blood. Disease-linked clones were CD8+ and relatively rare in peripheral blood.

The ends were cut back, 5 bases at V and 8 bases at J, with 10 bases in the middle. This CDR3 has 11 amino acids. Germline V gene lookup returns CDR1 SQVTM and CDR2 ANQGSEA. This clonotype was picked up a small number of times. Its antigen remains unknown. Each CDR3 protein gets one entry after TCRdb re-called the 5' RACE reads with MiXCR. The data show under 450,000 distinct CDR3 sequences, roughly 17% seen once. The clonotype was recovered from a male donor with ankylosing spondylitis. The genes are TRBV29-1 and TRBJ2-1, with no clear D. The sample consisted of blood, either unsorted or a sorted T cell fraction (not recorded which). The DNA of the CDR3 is TGCAGCGTTAGGCCCCTCCATGAGCAGTTCTTC. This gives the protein CSVRPLHEQFF.